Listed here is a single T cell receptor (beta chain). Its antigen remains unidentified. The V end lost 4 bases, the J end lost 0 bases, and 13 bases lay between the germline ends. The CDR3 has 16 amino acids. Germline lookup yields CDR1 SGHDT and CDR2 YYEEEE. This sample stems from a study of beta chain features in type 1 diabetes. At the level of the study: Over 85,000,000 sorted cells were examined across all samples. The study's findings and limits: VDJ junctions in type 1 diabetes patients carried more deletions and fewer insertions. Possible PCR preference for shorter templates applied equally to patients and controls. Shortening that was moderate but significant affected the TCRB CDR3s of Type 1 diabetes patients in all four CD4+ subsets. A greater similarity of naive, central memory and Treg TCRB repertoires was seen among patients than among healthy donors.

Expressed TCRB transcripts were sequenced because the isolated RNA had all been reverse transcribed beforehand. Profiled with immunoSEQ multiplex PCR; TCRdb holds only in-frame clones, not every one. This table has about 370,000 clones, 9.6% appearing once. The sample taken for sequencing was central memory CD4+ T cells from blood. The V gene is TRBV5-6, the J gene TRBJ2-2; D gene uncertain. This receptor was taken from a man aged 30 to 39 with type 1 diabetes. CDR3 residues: CASSLRRNANTGELFF. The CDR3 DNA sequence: TGTGCCAGCAGCCTCCGACGTAACGCGAACACCGGGGAGCTGTTTTTT.